A single sample is the source of the 26 T cell receptor beta chains below, sequenced in a study of molecular identifiers for immune sequencing clone quantification. TCRdb reprocessed the PCR reads with MiXCR, giving one entry per CDR3 protein. The sample yields hundreds of thousands of distinct CDR3 sequences, around 21% seen once. What was sequenced was naive CD8+ T cells from blood, with Jurkat cell RNA spiked in. The subset: FACS-sorted CD8+CD4-CCR7+CD45RA+ naive T cells. The receptor set was obtained from a human donor in good health. Some libraries in this study had Jurkat cell RNA spiked in.

This clonotype was seen repeatedly, ten times or more. The rearrangement links TRBV27 to TRBJ2-3; the match to TRBD2 covers 9 bases. The CDR3 consists of 15 residues. CDR1 and CDR2 from the germline V gene are MNHEY and SMNVEV (reference sequence). J was trimmed by 6 bases and V by 3 bases; bases with no gene match: 7. The CDR3 DNA follows: TGTGCCAGCAGTTTTCTAGCGGGATGGATGGATACGCAGTATTTT. Translating it yields CASSFLAGWMDTQYF.

The table lists this clonotype with many counts. The chain links TRBV28 to TRBJ2-7; the D gene is possibly TRBD1 (6 bases). Germline values: CDR1 MDHEN, CDR2 SYDVKM. Deletions cut 4 bases from V and 6 bases from J, with 10 bases between. This CDR3 spans 12 amino acids. CDR3 loop: CASSYTGREQYF. DNA for the CDR3: TGTGCCAGCAGTTACACAGGGCGCGAGCAGTACTTC.

This rearrangement joins TRBV3-1 to TRBJ2-3; 14 bases align to TRBD2. The CDR3 consists of 18 residues. Germline lookup yields CDR1 LGHDT and CDR2 YNNKEL (reference sequence). With V trimmed by 3 bases and J by 4 bases, 9 bases remained unmatched. CDR3: CASSHEGTSGSSADTQYF. The CDR3 bases are TGTGCCAGCAGCCATGAAGGGACTAGCGGGAGTAGCGCAGATACGCAGTATTTT.

This clonotype was detected many times. V gene TRBV28 combines with J gene TRBJ2-4; perhaps TRBD1 as D (5 bases). CDR1 is MDHEN, CDR2 SYDVKM, per germline. The CDR3 is 16 residues long. V was pared by 5 bases and J by 0 bases, with 14 bases between. The CDR3 loop is CASSPRQTLAKNIQYF. In DNA form, the CDR3 reads TGTGCCAGCAGTCCTCGACAGACCCTAGCCAAAAACATTCAGTACTTC.

The table lists this clonotype with many counts. The chain is built from TRBV2 and TRBJ1-1, with D perhaps matching TRBD1 (5 bases). This CDR3 region has 14 residues. Trimming took 11 bases from V and 0 from J, leaving 16 bases between them. The germline gives CDR1 SNHLY, CDR2 FYNNEI. Here the CDR3 DNA reads TGTGCCCGACCCTACCGGGGGATGAACACTGAAGCTTTCTTT. It codes for CARPYRGMNTEAFF.

The chain couples TRBV5-1 to TRBJ2-1; 15 bases are shared with TRBD2. Per germline, CDR1 SGHRS and CDR2 YFSETQ. V trimming: 0 bases; J trimming: 9 bases; junction bases outside the gene matches: 19. The CDR3 length is 21 residues. In DNA form, the CDR3 reads TGCGCCAGCAGCTTGGTTCCAACCCGAGGACTAGCGGGAGGGCATCTCAGTGAGCAGTTCTTC. Encoded protein: CASSLVPTRGLAGGHLSEQFF.

On this clonotype itself: A read error may explain this, as a much larger clone is one base away. The chain joins TRBV28 to TRBJ1-1, with D uncertain. The CDR3 extends over 16 amino acids. Germline CDR1 reads MDHEN; CDR2 reads SYDVKM. V was shortened by 2 bases and J by 5 bases, with 18 bases between the two germline ends. CDR3 nucleotide sequence: TGTGCCAGCAGTTTAGGTTTGGCCAGCGGGTGGACTGAAGCTTTCTTT. Translation gives CASSLGLASGWTEAFF.

This clonotype was counted once. A much larger clone is a single base away; this may be a read error. The V gene is TRBV7-2, the J gene TRBJ2-7; D is possibly TRBD1 (6 bases). V was cut by 8 bases and J by 2 bases, with 19 bases left in between. Per the germline V gene, CDR1 is SGHTA and CDR2 is FQGNSA. The CDR3 covers 15 residues. CDR3 sequence: CASGSGHMGAYEQYF. In DNA, the CDR3 is TGTGCCAGCGGCTCGGGACATATGGGCGCCTACGAGCAGTACTTC.

This clonotype was counted many times. The chain couples TRBV28 to TRBJ2-3; 7 nucleotides align to TRBD2. V lost 6 bases, J lost 7 bases, and 16 bases stayed unmatched. The CDR3 spans 16 residues. Germline loops: CDR1 MDHEN, CDR2 SYDVKM. The CDR3 region is CASSPTGTTRFHTQYF. The CDR3 DNA sequence: TGTGCCAGCAGCCCGACCGGGACTACCCGTTTTCATACGCAGTATTTT.

Here the CDR3 reads CASSQDGLPSGGHTDTQYF. In nucleotides, the CDR3 is TGCGCCAGCAGCCAAGATGGGTTGCCTAGCGGGGGCCACACAGATACGCAGTATTTT. The chain carries TRBV4-3 and TRBJ2-3; TRBD2 matches at 10 bases. Germline-derived CDR1 and CDR2 are LGHNA and YSLEER. V lost 0 bases, J lost 2 bases, and 11 bases stayed unmatched. This CDR3 has 19 amino acids.

This clonotype is a singleton in its sample. A much larger clone differs by one base, so this may be a read error. V gene TRBV7-6 combines with J gene TRBJ2-5, with 8 positions matching TRBD1. CDR1 and CDR2 from the germline V gene are SGHVS and FNYEAQ. The trim removed 8 bases at V and 2 bases at J, leaving 7 bases unmatched. CDR3 length: 14 residues. CDR3 DNA: TGTGCCAGCGGCTCCCGGGACAGGCAAGAGACCCAGTACTTC. Amino acid sequence: CASGSRDRQETQYF.

This clonotype has just one count. A much more abundant neighbour one base away suggests this may be a read error. This chain uses TRBV20-1 with TRBJ2-3; the D is unclear. The V gene's germline CDR1 is DFQATT and CDR2 SNEGSKA (reference sequence). V shed 5 bases and J shed 4 bases, with 7 bases lying between them. The CDR3 totals 11 residues. CDR3 loop: CSAFMADTQYF. In nucleotides, the CDR3 is TGCAGTGCTTTCATGGCAGATACGCAGTATTTT.

This clonotype came up a few times. The rearrangement uses TRBV4-3 and TRBJ2-1; D may match TRBD1 or TRBD2 (6 bases each). The CDR3 spans 18 residues. Trimming removed 4 bases at V and 4 bases at J, with 23 bases between. CDR1 is LGHNA, CDR2 YSLEER, per germline. The chain's CDR3 is CASSPLGGGRDLYNEQFF. The DNA of the CDR3 is TGCGCCAGCAGCCCCTTAGGAGGGGGGCGAGACCTTTACAATGAGCAGTTCTTC.

This clonotype was observed many times. The J gene is TRBJ2-7, the V gene TRBV19; D is perhaps TRBD1 (6 bases). Germline lookup yields CDR1 LNHDA and CDR2 SQIVND (reference sequence). V was pared by 5 bases and J by 4 bases, with 9 bases between. The CDR3 totals 12 residues. CDR3 protein: CASSDQGYEQYF. CDR3 sequence (DNA): TGTGCCAGTAGTGATCAGGGGTACGAGCAGTACTTC.

In its sample, this clonotype was seen many times. The chain combines TRBV23-1 with TRBJ2-3, with D perhaps matching TRBD2 (7 bases). TRBV23-1 is an ORF; its function is uncertain. Trimming removed 6 bases from V and 5 bases from J, with 18 bases in between. The CDR3 spans 15 residues. This CDR3 reads CASSLAGGAEDTQYF. The CDR3 DNA reads as TGCGCCAGCAGCCTCGCTGGGGGGGCGGAAGATACGCAGTATTTT.

This clonotype came up many times. The chain carries TRBV14 and TRBJ2-2, with D unresolved. CDR1 SGHDN and CDR2 FVKESK come from the germline V gene. The CDR3 loop spans 14 amino acids. V lost 4 bases to trimming and J lost 4 bases, with 10 bases between them. The CDR3 nucleotides read TGTGCCAGCAGCCCTCATGGCGGCACCGGGGAGCTGTTTTTT. This translates into CASSPHGGTGELFF.

This clonotype appeared many times. The J gene is TRBJ2-2, the V gene TRBV2; no clear D gene. This CDR3 is built from 15 residues. Trimming removed 5 bases at V and 0 bases at J, with 10 bases between. Looked up from germline, CDR1 is SNHLY and CDR2 is FYNNEI. CDR3: CASSPGPSNTGELFF. In DNA, the CDR3 is TGTGCCAGCAGTCCCGGGCCATCGAACACCGGGGAGCTGTTTTTT. Drawing the rest from reference TRBV2 and TRBJ2-2, the complete variable domain is EPEVTQTPSHQVTQMGQEVILRCVPISNHLYFYWYRQILGQKVEFLVSFYNNEISEKSEIFDDQFSVERPDGSNFTLKIRSTKLEDSAMYFCASSPGPSNTGELFFGEGSRLTVL.

There are many counts of this clonotype. This chain connects TRBV20-1 to TRBJ1-1; D remains ambiguous. Trimming took off 1 base at V and 6 bases at J, with 3 bases between the two ends. CDR3 size: 10 residues. The germline V gene has CDR1 DFQATT and CDR2 SNEGSKA (reference sequence). The DNA for the CDR3 is TGCAGTGCTAGAGTCGCTGAAGCTTTCTTT. Protein sequence: CSARVAEAFF.

Ten or more counts support this clonotype. V usage is TRBV21-1 and J usage is TRBJ1-1; TRBD1, the table's D call, was not compared with the DNA. TRBV21-1 is an annotated pseudogene. This CDR3 is 14 amino acids long. DNA of the CDR3: TGTGCCAGCATCCAAAGGACGGGGGGGCGTCCAGCTTTCTTT. It encodes CASIQRTGGRPAFF.

Only a few counts were recorded for this clonotype. The V gene is TRBV11-2, the J gene TRBJ2-7, with 12 bases identical to TRBD2. There are 15 residues in the CDR3. The junction had 9 bases not matched to a gene; V was cut back by 0 bases and J by 12 bases. Germline V lookup: CDR1 SGHAT, CDR2 FQNNGV. DNA for the CDR3: TGTGCCAGCAGCTTAGATCAAGCTAGCGGGAGGGCCCCGTACTTC. As protein: CASSLDQASGRAPYF. Full variable domain (missing parts from reference TRBV11-2 and TRBJ2-7): EAGVAQSPRYKIIEKRQSVAFWCNPISGHATLYWYQQILGQGPKLLIQFQNNGVVDDSQLPKDRFSAERLKGVDSTLKIQPAKLEDSAVYLCASSLDQASGRAPYFGPGTRLTVT.

The genes are TRBV11-2 and TRBJ2-3; 7 bases line up with TRBD2. The CDR3 length is 15 residues. V shed 4 bases and J 2 bases; nucleotides not matched to a gene: 6. Germline V CDR1 and CDR2: SGHAT, FQNNGV. The CDR3 region has the DNA TGTGCCAGCAGCTGGGGCTGGGACTACACAGATACGCAGTATTTT. This translates into CASSWGWDYTDTQYF.

Ten or more counts support this clonotype. The chain is built from TRBV2 and TRBJ2-4; no clear D. Germline lookup yields CDR1 SNHLY and CDR2 FYNNEI. The CDR3 extends over 15 amino acids. The ends were cut back, 2 bases at V and 5 bases at J, with 13 bases in the middle. The CDR3 region is CASSEYPRKQNIQYF. CDR3 DNA: TGTGCCAGCAGTGAATATCCTAGAAAACAAAACATTCAGTACTTC.

The table lists this clonotype with many counts. The chain links TRBV12-5 to TRBJ2-3, with TRBD1 identical over 7 bases. The V and J ends lost 1 base and 4 bases, in that order; junction bases with no gene match: 5. The CDR3 is made up of 15 amino acids. CDR1 and CDR2 from the germline V gene are LGHNT and FRNRAP. This CDR3 is CASGLDRGVADTQYF. The CDR3 DNA sequence: TGTGCTAGTGGTTTGGACAGGGGCGTCGCAGATACGCAGTATTTT.

In its sample, this clonotype was seen many times. The chain couples TRBV10-2 to TRBJ1-1; D is unresolved. The CDR3 has 14 amino acids. Germline values: CDR1 WSHSY, CDR2 SAAADI. Trimming took off 1 base at V and 11 bases at J, with 17 bases between the two ends. CDR3 residues: CASSELDPASGAFF. In nucleotides, the CDR3 is TGCGCCAGCAGTGAGTTAGATCCAGCCTCGGGGGCTTTCTTT.

This clonotype was seen at least ten times. The V gene is TRBV6-5, the J gene TRBJ2-7; 7 positions agree with TRBD2. This CDR3 contains 16 residues. Trimming at V came to 0 bases and at J to 4 bases, leaving 9 bases not matched to a gene. Germline CDR1 MNHEY, CDR2 SVGAGI. The CDR3 DNA reads as TGTGCCAGCAGTTACTCGGGGTCTAGCGGCCTTTACGAGCAGTACTTC. It encodes CASSYSGSSGLYEQYF.

Comment on this clonotype: A much more abundant neighbour one base away suggests this may be a read error. The chain recombines TRBV19 with TRBJ2-7, with D unresolved. The CDR3 covers 13 residues. CDR1 is LNHDA and CDR2 is SQIVND in the germline V gene (reference sequence). V gave up 3 bases and J gave up 6 bases, with 12 bases separating them. CDR3 sequence: CASSMADGSEQYF. The CDR3 DNA is TGTGCCAGTAGTATGGCGGACGGGTCCGAGCAGTACTTC.